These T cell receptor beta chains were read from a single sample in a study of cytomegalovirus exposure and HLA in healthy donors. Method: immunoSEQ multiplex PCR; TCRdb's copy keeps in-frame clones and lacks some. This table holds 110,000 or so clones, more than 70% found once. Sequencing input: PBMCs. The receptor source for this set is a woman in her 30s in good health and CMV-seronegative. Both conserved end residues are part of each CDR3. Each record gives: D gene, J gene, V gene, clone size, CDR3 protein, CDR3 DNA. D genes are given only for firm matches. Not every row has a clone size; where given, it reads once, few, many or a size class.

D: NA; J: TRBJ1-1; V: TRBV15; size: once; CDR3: CATSRDLTGWNGEAFF; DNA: TGTGCCACCAGCAGAGATCTAACAGGGTGGAACGGTGAAGCTTTCTTT
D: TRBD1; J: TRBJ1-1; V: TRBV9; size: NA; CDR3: CASSFRTGGEAFF; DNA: TGTGCCAGCAGCTTTCGGACAGGCGGTGAAGCTTTCTTT
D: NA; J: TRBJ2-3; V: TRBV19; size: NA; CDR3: CASSIEGAADTQYF; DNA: TGTGCCAGTAGTATAGAGGGGGCAGCGGATACGCAGTATTTT
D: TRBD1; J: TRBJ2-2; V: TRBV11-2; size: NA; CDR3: CASSFSGTGAGELFF; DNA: TGTGCCAGCAGCTTCTCCGGGACAGGGGCCGGGGAGCTGTTTTTT
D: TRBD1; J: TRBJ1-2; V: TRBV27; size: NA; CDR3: CASSRQGAGGYTF; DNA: TGTGCCAGCAGCCGACAGGGGGCGGGAGGCTACACCTTC
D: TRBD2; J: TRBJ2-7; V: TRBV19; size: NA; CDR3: CASRKAGATSYEQYF; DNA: TGTGCCAGTAGGAAAGCGGGGGCCACCTCCTACGAGCAGTACTTC
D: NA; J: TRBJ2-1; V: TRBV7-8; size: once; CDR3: CASSPGGYGPNNEQFF; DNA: TGTGCCAGCAGCCCCGGAGGGTACGGACCCAACAATGAGCAGTTCTTC
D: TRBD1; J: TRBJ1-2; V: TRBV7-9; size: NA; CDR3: CASSFGDREGYTF; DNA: TGTGCCAGCAGCTTCGGAGACAGGGAAGGCTACACCTTC
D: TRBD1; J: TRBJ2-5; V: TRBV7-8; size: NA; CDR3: CASSSPPTGLGETQYF; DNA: TGTGCCAGCAGCTCCCCTCCGACAGGGCTTGGAGAGACCCAGTACTTC
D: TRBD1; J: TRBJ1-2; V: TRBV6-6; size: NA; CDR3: CASTFPRQGFYGYTF; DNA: TGTGCCAGCACTTTCCCTAGACAGGGATTCTATGGCTACACCTTC
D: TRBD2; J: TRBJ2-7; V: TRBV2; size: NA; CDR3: CASSVLAGTYEQYF; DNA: TGTGCCAGCAGTGTCCTAGCGGGGACGTACGAGCAGTACTTC
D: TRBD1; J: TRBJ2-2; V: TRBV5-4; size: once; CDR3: CASSLGLNRGRTGELFF; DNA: TGTGCCAGCAGCTTGGGGTTAAACAGGGGGCGAACCGGGGAGCTGTTTTTT
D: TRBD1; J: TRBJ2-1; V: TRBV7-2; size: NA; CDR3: CASSLLARGTGFYNEQFF; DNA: TGTGCCAGCAGCTTATTGGCCCGCGGGACAGGGTTCTACAATGAGCAGTTCTTC
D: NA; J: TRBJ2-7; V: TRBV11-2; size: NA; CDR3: CASSLGAGQTYEQYF; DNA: TGTGCCAGCAGCTTGGGGGCCGGGCAGACCTACGAGCAGTACTTC
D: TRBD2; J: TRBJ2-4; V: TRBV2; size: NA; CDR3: CASRPGLAGGRLSAKNIQYF; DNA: TGTGCCAGCAGGCCCGGACTAGCGGGGGGGAGGCTTTCAGCCAAAAACATTCAGTACTTC
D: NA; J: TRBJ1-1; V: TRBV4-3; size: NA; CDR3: CASSRTGLANTEAFF; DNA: TGCGCCAGCAGCCGCACAGGGTTGGCGAACACTGAAGCTTTCTTT
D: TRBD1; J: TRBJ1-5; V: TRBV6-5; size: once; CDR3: CASGTANQPQHF; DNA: TGTGCCAGCGGGACAGCAAATCAGCCCCAGCATTTT
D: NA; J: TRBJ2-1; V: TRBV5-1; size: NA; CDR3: CASSLGGLGLREQFF; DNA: TGCGCCAGCAGCTTGGGTGGTCTGGGGCTCCGTGAGCAGTTCTTC
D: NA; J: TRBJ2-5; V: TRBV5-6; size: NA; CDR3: CASGGETQYF; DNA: TGTGCCAGCGGAGGGGAGACCCAGTACTTC
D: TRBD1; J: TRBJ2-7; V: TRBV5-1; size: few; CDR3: CASSLEGDRPQYF; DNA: TGCGCCAGCAGCTTGGAGGGGGACAGGCCCCAGTACTTC
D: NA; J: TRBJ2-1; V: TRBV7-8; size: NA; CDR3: CASSLKEPAGGYNEQFF; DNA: TGTGCCAGCAGCTTAAAGGAGCCAGCGGGCGGGTACAATGAGCAGTTCTTC
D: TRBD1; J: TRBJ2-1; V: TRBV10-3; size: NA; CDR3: CAITSDRKRVGEQFF; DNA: TGTGCCATCACTTCGGACAGGAAGCGTGTTGGTGAGCAGTTCTTC
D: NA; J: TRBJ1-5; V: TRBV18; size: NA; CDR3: CASSPRDSHQPQHF; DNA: TGTGCCAGCTCACCCAGAGACAGCCATCAGCCCCAGCATTTT
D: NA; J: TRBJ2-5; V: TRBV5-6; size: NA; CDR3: CASSSDWETQYF; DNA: TGTGCCAGCAGCTCAGACTGGGAGACCCAGTACTTC
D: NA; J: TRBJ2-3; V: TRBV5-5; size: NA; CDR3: CASSLRGTDTQYF; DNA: TGTGCCAGCAGCTTGCGGGGCACAGATACGCAGTATTTT
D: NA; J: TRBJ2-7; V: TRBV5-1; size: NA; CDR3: CASTSLSYEQYF; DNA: TGCGCCAGCACTTCTTTATCCTACGAGCAGTACTTC
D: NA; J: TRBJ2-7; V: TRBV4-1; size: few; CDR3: CASSRDQGTYEQYF; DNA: TGCGCCAGCAGCCGAGACCAGGGGACCTACGAGCAGTACTTC
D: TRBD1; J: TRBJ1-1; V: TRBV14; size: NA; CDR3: CASSQDPGQLWTEAFF; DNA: TGTGCCAGCAGCCAAGATCCGGGACAGTTGTGGACTGAAGCTTTCTTT
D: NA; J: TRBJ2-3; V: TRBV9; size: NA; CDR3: CASGPTDTQYF; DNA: TGTGCCAGCGGCCCCACAGATACGCAGTATTTT
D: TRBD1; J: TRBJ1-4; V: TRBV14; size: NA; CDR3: CASSRGGQGAEKLFF; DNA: TGTGCCAGCAGCCGTGGGGGACAGGGGGCTGAAAAACTGTTTTTT
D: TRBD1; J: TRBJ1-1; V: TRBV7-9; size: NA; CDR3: CASSLMGTGLWGTEAFF; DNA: TGTGCCAGCAGCTTAATGGGGACAGGGCTGTGGGGCACTGAAGCTTTCTTT
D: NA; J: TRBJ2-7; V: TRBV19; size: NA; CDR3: CASSIQGATYEQYF; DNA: TGTGCCAGTAGTATACAGGGCGCAACCTACGAGCAGTACTTC
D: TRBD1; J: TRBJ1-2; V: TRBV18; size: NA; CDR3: CASSPTGPDYGYTF; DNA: TGTGCCAGCTCACCGACAGGGCCCGACTATGGCTACACCTTC
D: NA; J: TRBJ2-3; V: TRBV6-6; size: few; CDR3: CASSYGVGADTQYF; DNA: TGTGCCAGCAGTTACGGGGTGGGGGCGGATACGCAGTATTTT
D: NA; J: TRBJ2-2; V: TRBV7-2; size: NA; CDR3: CASSFGPNTGELFF; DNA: TGTGCCAGCAGCTTTGGGCCCAACACCGGGGAGCTGTTTTTT
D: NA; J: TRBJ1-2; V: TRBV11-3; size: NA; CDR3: CASSLPKDSGYTF; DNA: TGTGCCAGCAGCTTGCCCAAGGACAGTGGCTACACCTTC
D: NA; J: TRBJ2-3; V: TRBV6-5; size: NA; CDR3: CASSPETTVTDTQYF; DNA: TGTGCCAGCAGTCCCGAGACGACAGTCACAGATACGCAGTATTTT
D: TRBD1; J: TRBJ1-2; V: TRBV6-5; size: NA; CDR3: CASSRGGSYGYTF; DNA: TGTGCCAGCAGCCGAGGGGGCAGCTATGGCTACACCTTC
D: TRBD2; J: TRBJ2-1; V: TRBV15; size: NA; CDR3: CATSRDLIAGVGNEQFF; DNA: TGTGCCACCAGCAGAGATTTGATAGCGGGGGTGGGAAATGAGCAGTTCTTC
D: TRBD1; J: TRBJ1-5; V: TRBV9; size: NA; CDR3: CASSAGGMGQPQHF; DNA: TGTGCCAGCTCCGCAGGGGGTATGGGTCAGCCCCAGCATTTT
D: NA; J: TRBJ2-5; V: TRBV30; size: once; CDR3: CAWTDRPETQYF; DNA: TGTGCCTGGACCGACAGGCCAGAGACCCAGTACTTC
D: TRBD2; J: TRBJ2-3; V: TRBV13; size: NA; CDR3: CASSSGLAGGPSTDTQYF; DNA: TGTGCCAGCAGCTCGGGGCTAGCGGGGGGCCCTAGCACAGATACGCAGTATTTT
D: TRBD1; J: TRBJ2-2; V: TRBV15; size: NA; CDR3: CATSTPPAGGLTGELFF; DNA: TGTGCCACCAGCACCCCCCCGGCAGGGGGCCTCACCGGGGAGCTGTTTTTT
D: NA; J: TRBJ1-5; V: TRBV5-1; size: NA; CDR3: CASKFDIRANQPQHF; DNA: TGCGCCAGCAAATTCGACATCAGGGCCAATCAGCCCCAGCATTTT
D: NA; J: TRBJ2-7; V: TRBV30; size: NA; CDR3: CAWSGTSTGQYF; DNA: TGTGCCTGGAGTGGTACCAGCACGGGGCAGTACTTC
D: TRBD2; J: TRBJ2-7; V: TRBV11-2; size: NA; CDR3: CASSFKRGHEQYF; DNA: TGTGCCAGCAGCTTCAAGCGGGGCCACGAGCAGTACTTC